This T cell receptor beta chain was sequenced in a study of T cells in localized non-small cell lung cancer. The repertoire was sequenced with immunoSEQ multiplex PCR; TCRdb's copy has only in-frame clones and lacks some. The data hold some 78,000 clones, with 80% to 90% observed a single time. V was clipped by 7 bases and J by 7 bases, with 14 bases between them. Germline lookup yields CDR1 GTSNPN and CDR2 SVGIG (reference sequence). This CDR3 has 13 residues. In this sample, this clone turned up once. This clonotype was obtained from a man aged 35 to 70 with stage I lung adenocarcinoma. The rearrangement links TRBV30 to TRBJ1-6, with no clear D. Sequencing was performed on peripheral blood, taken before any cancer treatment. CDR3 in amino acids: CALTGNSNSPLHF. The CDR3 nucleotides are TGTGCCTTGACCGGGAACTCCAATTCACCCCTCCACTTT. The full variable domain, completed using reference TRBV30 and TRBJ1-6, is SQTIHQWPATLVQPVGSPLSLECTVEGTSNPNLYWYRQAAGRGLQLLFYSVGIGQISSEVPQNLSASRPQDRQFILSSKKLLLSDSGFYLCALTGNSNSPLHFGNGTRLTVT.